This T cell receptor beta chain stems from a study of shared clonotypes between healthy human individuals. General observations from the study: Clonotype sharing levels among donors were expected to vary with sequencing depth. The small donor group covered limited genetic and exposure diversity.

V was shortened by 10 bases and J by 7 bases, with 16 bases between the two germline ends. Germline V CDR1 and CDR2: SEHNR, FQNEAQ (reference sequence). This CDR3 contains 12 residues. A word on this clone: Its antigen is still unknown.

This table comes from immunoSEQ multiplex PCR, and its TCRdb copy is limited to in-frame clones, with some not included. This sample has 490,000 or so clones; around three quarters occur once, and the top ten carry about 12%. The TCR originated in a woman aged 40 to 50 in good health. Some clones in this sample may be carry-over from other donors' samples. V is TRBV7-9 and J is TRBJ1-1; possibly TRBD1 for D (5 bases). The source material was PBMCs. CDR3 loop: CATMGVSGEAFF. CDR3 DNA sequence: TGTGCCACCATGGGGGTATCCGGTGAAGCTTTCTTT.